This T cell receptor beta chain was identified in a study of regulatory T cells in long-lasting Graves disease (dated by TCRdb to the early 2020s). Some background on the complete study: In the newly diagnosed Graves' disease group, patients had been taking antithyroid drugs for less than 3 months. This study used TCR sequencing and RNA sequencing of peripheral blood to compare persistent Graves' disease patients against newly diagnosed Graves' disease patients. The study took place in China and was registered as a clinical trial. A total of roughly 33 samples were covered by TCR sequencing, comprising approximately 13 persistent and 20 newly diagnosed Graves' disease patients. What the work shows at the level of the full study, not this receptor alone: Sequencing and analysis were limited to the TCR beta chain. The small sample size was acknowledged by the authors as a limitation that may reduce accuracy. Because the primary lesion, thyroid tissue, could not be accessed, the study looked at peripheral blood alone. Compared with newly diagnosed patients, persistent Graves' disease patients had lower TCR Shannon entropy and fewer highly expanded clones, which suggests clonal expansion. Patients with persistent disease shared more public clonotypes (under 3,000) than newly diagnosed patients did (more than 900). Preferential use of TRBV28, TRBJ1-2 and TRBJ2-5 was observed in persistent disease, whereas TRBV20-1 and TRBJ2-1 were favored in newly diagnosed disease.

The time point label corresponds to: newly diagnosed GD, antithyroid drugs for less than 3 months. For both TCR sequencing and RNA sequencing, RNA was extracted from PBMCs using TRIzol. The diagnosis of Graves' disease followed American Thyroid Association guidelines. Patients were recruited from an endocrinology department in Xi'an, China. Each patient gave roughly 10 milliliters of peripheral blood, collected in an EDTA anticoagulant tube. Ficoll Paque Plus density gradient separation was used to isolate PBMCs, and no further T cell sorting was done. RNA quality was checked with an Agilent 2100 Bioanalyzer and agarose gel, and concentration with a NanoDrop 2000. Preparation of the library involved multiplex PCR. Sequencing was performed on an Illumina HiSeq 4000. To build TCR beta libraries, CDR3 regions were amplified by Arm-PCR using iRepertoire HTBI primers. Gel purification was performed on PCR products prior to sequencing. From the authors' description of their analysis: Gene usage analysis of CDR3 amino acid clonotypes used the 55 to 65 TRBV and 14 TRBJ segments found across samples. COPE and FqMerger were used to merge filtered high-quality paired reads into contigs. BLAST was used to align contigs to IMGT TRBV, TRBD and TRBJ reference genes, with CDR3 defined following IMGT. Any clonotype with a frequency above 0.1% was counted as a highly expanded clone. Shannon entropy served as the measure of repertoire diversity, while the Gini coefficient captured V-J evenness. Clonotypes shared by more than one individual were considered public. TCRdb trimmed the raw reads at Q25, called clones with MiXCR and kept productive beta chains. Every distinct CDR3 protein forms one entry, paired with its most common genes and DNA. The V and J calls follow TCRdb's processing rather than the paper's. Present in this sample are roughly 420,000 distinct CDR3 sequences, around 13% of which were seen just once. Roughly 18% of the sample goes to the ten largest clones.

This clonotype was seen ten or more times. Which antigen it targets is not known. Base qualities are not recorded, but no much larger clone differs from it by a single base. Trimming takes 5 bases off V and 7 bases off J; junction bases not matched to a gene: 15. From cysteine to phenylalanine, the CDR3 is 16 amino acids long. The CDR3 DNA has 48 bases and is translated from base 1. Taken from the germline V gene, the CDR1 and CDR2 loops are SGHRS and YFSETQ. Separately, the same data were catalogued under a study of T cells in Graves' hyperthyroidism and ophthalmopathy. The second paper further reports: A patient counted as having stable Graves' hyperthyroidism if no progression to ophthalmopathy occurred over 18 months of follow-up. Hyperthyroidism patients were newly diagnosed, had a disease duration of under 2 months, and were aged 18 to 65 years. Exclusion was applied to patients with uncontrolled infections, other autoimmune diseases, pregnancy or lactation. Diagnoses were established on the basis of clinical symptoms, serum thyroxine and TRAb, thyroid ultrasound, and orbital computed tomography. For the first round of RT-PCR on the TCR CDR3, the HTBI primer set was used together with the Qiagen OneStep RT-PCR kit. Most expanded thyroid clonotypes (frequency above 0.001) were also detected in blood, suggesting blood repertoires may reflect thyroid immune responses. In cross-validation, a model built on a 13 V-J signature told ophthalmopathy apart from stable hyperthyroidism with 85% to 90% sensitivity and about 81% specificity, and in testing the same model reached 80%/75%. In validation, the model predicted progression to ophthalmopathy with over 65% sensitivity and less than 80% specificity, a median of around 6.6 months before onset. TCR V-J signatures able to tell the groups apart were searched for in a discovery cohort of 95 to 100 patients, of whom over 40 had Graves' ophthalmopathy and some 60 had stable Graves' hyperthyroidism. An independent validation cohort of under 20 hyperthyroidism patients and 17 patients who later progressed to ophthalmopathy tested prospective prediction of ophthalmopathy. The 95 to 100 discovery patients were randomly divided into training and test sets at a 7:3 ratio. Thyroid tissue and blood T-cell repertoires from several Graves' hyperthyroidism patients were also compared in the study. Following sampling, methimazole starting at 30 mg daily was given to hyperthyroidism patients, and high-dose intravenous methylprednisolone was given to ophthalmopathy patients. A second multiplex PCR round built the libraries, followed by size selection and purification. Paired-end sequencing of the libraries was performed with 100 bp reads on an Illumina HiSeq2000. Raw data were processed with SOAPnuke, discarding reads with adapters, uncalled bases, mean Phred below 15, or no exact constant-primer or identifier match. High-quality paired reads were merged with COPE v1.2.5, and unique nucleotide sequences were defined as clonotypes. MiTCR v1.1 was used to align the clonotypes against IMGT TRBV, TRBD and TRBJ reference segments. The analysis was restricted to V-J combinations with a frequency above 0.0001, which together covered 99% to 99.2% of the repertoires. A TCS score was defined as the ratio of F50 (clonal expansion) to E x V (chaos), with BLOSUM62-based TCRdist applied between CDR3 peptides within each V-J. Welch's t-statistics and random forest reduced 500 to 550 V-J features to under 15, which were used in a naive Bayes classifier (R e1071). No statistical method was used to fix the sample size in advance, and group allocation was not hidden from the investigators. According to the paper, TCR Vbeta CDR3 sequencing was carried out on 135 peripheral blood samples, which came from 40 to 45 ophthalmopathy, about 75 hyperthyroidism and about 17 progressor patients.

The sequenced sample was peripheral blood mononuclear cells (PBMCs), obtained at new diagnosis, from a patient treated with antithyroid drugs. The receptor was isolated from a woman aged 45-65 years with Graves disease. Donor details come from another sample of the same person, matched by shared clones. The sequence is built from TRBV5-1 and TRBJ2-1, with 7 bases aligning to TRBD2. The sequenced DNA: TGCGCCAGCAGGCCCTTGGGGGGAGGGCCGAGGAATGAGCAGTTCTTC. This is translated as CASRPLGGGPRNEQFF.